This T cell receptor (beta chain) originates from a study of Ad26.COV2.S vaccination and SARS-CoV-2 variants. Whole-study findings and limits: Considerable breadth of spike-specific CD8+ and CD4+ T cell responses has reportedly been documented following vaccination.

Sequenced by immunoSEQ multiplex PCR; TCRdb stores in-frame clones only, minus some. The sample lists about 470,000 clones; roughly 88% were seen once. With regard to this clone: Its antigen is unidentified.

V was pared by 6 bases and J by 5 bases, with 16 bases between. Looked up from germline, CDR1 is MDHEN and CDR2 is SYDVKM. The CDR3 is 14 amino acids. Noted treatment: some 19 received Ad26.COV2.S at low or high dose, single or two shots; about 5 received placebo; per-sample allocation not given. Sampling occurred on day 63 after the first vaccine or placebo injection. The specimen comprised peripheral blood, sampled in a trial of Ad26.COV2.S vaccine versus placebo. The TCR sequence derives from a person aged 18 to 65 who received the Ad26.COV2.S COVID-19 vaccine or a placebo. The chain couples TRBV28 to TRBJ2-5, with D perhaps matching TRBD2 (6 bases). The CDR3 region has the DNA TGTGCCAGCAGCGGGAGTGGGGGATGGGAGACCCAGTACTTC. Its translation is CASSGSGGWETQYF.